The subject of this entry is one TCR beta chain. Its antigen is undetermined. The sample is drawn from a study of CD8 T cells in Susac syndrome. Study-level points and caveats: Regarding the TCR sequencing and HLA analysis, the study admitted that a relatively small number of individuals were involved.

Germline V gene sequence: CDR1 LGHNA, CDR2 YSLEER. V gave up 2 bases and J gave up 0 bases; unmatched junction bases: 3. The CDR3 has 18 amino acids. Blood CD8+ and CD4+ T cells underwent high-throughput TCR beta sequencing. Treatment-naive patients with stable or active relapsing-remitting disease were the multiple sclerosis controls. Negative isolation yielded the CD8+ and CD4+ T cells, while FACS enriched the TEMRA cells. RNA in amounts of about 0.45 to 1 ug was reverse transcribed with random hexamers. TCRdb independently ran MiXCR on the immunoSEQ multiplex PCR reads; one entry per CDR3 protein. The table lists about 130,000 distinct CDR3 sequences, about 94% of them singletons.

The sequencing input was CD4+ T cells from PBMCs. The V and J genes are TRBV4-3 and TRBJ2-6; TRBD2 matches 11 bases. The receptor was derived from a human donor with multiple sclerosis. This chain's CDR3 is CASSQLAGGSSGANVLTF. CDR3 in DNA: TGCGCCAGCAGCCAACTAGCGGGGGGAAGCTCTGGGGCCAACGTCCTGACTTTC.